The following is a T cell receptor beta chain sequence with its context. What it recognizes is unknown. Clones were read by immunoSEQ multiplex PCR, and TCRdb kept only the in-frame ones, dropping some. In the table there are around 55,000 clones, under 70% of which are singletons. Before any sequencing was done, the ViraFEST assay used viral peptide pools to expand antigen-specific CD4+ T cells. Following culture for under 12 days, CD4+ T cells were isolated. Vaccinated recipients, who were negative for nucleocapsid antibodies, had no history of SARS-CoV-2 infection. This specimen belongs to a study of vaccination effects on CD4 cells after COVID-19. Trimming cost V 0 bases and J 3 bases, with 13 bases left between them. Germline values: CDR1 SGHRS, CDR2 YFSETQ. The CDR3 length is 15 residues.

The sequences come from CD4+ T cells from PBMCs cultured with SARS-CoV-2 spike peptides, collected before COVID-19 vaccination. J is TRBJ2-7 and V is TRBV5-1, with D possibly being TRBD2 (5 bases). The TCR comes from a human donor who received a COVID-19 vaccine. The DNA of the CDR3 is TGCGCCAGCAGCTTGGCTTCGGGGTCAGACTACGAGCAGTACTTC. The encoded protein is CASSLASGSDYEQYF.